These 20 T cell receptor beta chains were sequenced from one sample in a study of OX40 agonist ivuxolimab in advanced cancers. Assay used: immunoSEQ multiplex PCR; TCRdb lists only in-frame clones, some missing. This sample yields 60,000 to 85,000 clones, of which about 94% are seen a single time; 20% belongs to the top ten. The sample here was CD4+ or CD8+ T cells sorted from blood, taken in a trial of the OX40 agonist ivuxolimab. The receptors come from an adult with an advanced solid tumor such as melanoma, head and neck, liver or kidney cancer.

V usage is TRBV4-1 and J usage is TRBJ2-3; D is unclear. This CDR3 has 16 amino acids. V dropped 3 bases and J dropped 3 bases, with 16 bases sitting between them. CDR1 and CDR2 from the germline V gene are MGHRA and YSYEKL. The CDR3 sequence is CASSQGASLQTDTQYF. CDR3 DNA sequence: TGCGCCAGCAGCCAGGGCGCGAGTCTCCAAACAGATACGCAGTATTTT.

The chain uses TRBV5-1 and TRBJ2-3; possible D gene TRBD1, 6 bases. The CDR3 extends over 15 amino acids. CDR1 is SGHRS and CDR2 is YFSETQ in the germline V gene. The V end lost 2 bases, the J end lost 6 bases, and 16 bases lay between the germline ends. CDR3: CASSLRQAFSDTQYF. CDR3 DNA: TGCGCCAGCAGCTTAAGACAGGCTTTTTCGGATACGCAGTATTTT.

The chain couples TRBV2 to TRBJ1-1, with 8 positions matching TRBD1. Germline V gives CDR1 SNHLY, CDR2 FYNNEI. The junction had 7 bases not matched to a gene; V was cut back by 6 bases and J by 1 base. The CDR3 extends over 15 amino acids. The CDR3 DNA sequence: TGTGCCAGCAGGCGGACAGGGAGCGGGAACACTGAAGCTTTCTTT. Residues: CASRRTGSGNTEAFF.

This clone was recorded once. The rearrangement uses TRBV10-2 and TRBJ2-5, with 15 bases matching TRBD2. Losses at the gene ends were 2 bases for V and 4 bases for J; bases not matched to a gene: 2. This CDR3 is built from 16 residues. Germline V gene sequence: CDR1 WSHSY, CDR2 SAAADI. The CDR3 DNA is TGCGCCAGCAGTGAGGGACTAGCGGGGGGGACAGAGACCCAGTACTTC. It translates to CASSEGLAGGTETQYF.

This clone showed up just a few times. CDR3 loop: CASSPGQGMNTEAFF. The CDR3 nucleotides are TGTGCCAGCAGCCCGGGACAGGGGATGAACACTGAAGCTTTCTTT. The gene calls are TRBV7-9 and TRBJ1-1; 10 bases align to TRBD1. The CDR3 is made up of 15 amino acids. The ends lost 5 bases at V and 0 bases at J; junction bases unmatched: 3. CDR1 is SEHNR and CDR2 is FQNEAQ in the germline V gene (reference sequence).

J is TRBJ1-1 and V is TRBV9, with TRBD1 matching 10 bases. The CDR3 is 16 residues long. V dropped 3 bases and J dropped 1; count of bases not matched to a gene: 6. Germline-derived CDR1 and CDR2 are SGDLS and YYNGEE. The CDR3 nucleotides are TGTGCCAGCAGCGGGGGACAGGGGTATAGGAACACTGAAGCTTTCTTT. Translating gives CASSGGQGYRNTEAFF.

This chain links TRBV6-6 with TRBJ2-1, with 10 bases lining up with TRBD2. After removal of 7 bases from V and 8 bases from J, the junction contained 11 bases not matched to a gene. Germline CDR1 and CDR2: MNHNY and SVGAGI (reference sequence). The length of the CDR3 is 15 residues. CDR3 in DNA: TGTGCCAGCACGGCTAGCGGGGGCCGGGGGGATGAGCAGTTCTTC. This codes for CASTASGGRGDEQFF.

V gene TRBV29-1 combines with J gene TRBJ1-2; possibly TRBD1 for D (6 bases). V gave up 0 bases and J gave up 4 bases, with 15 bases separating them. The CDR3 loop spans 15 amino acids. Germline CDR1 is SQVTM and CDR2 is ANQGSEA. CDR3 nucleotides: TGCAGCGTTGAAGATTGGCCCGACAGGAGCTATGGCTACACCTTC. Protein: CSVEDWPDRSYGYTF.

The V and J genes are TRBV28 and TRBJ2-7; no reliable D call. Germline CDR1 MDHEN, CDR2 SYDVKM. The V end lost 3 bases, the J end lost 3 bases, and 9 bases lay between the germline ends. The CDR3 has 13 residues. CDR3 amino acids: CASSFSGRYEQYF. For the CDR3, the DNA is TGTGCCAGCAGTTTCAGTGGGCGCTACGAGCAGTACTTC. The complete variable domain, with remaining parts taken from reference TRBV28 and TRBJ2-7, reads DVKVTQSSRYLVKRTGEKVFLECVQDMDHENMFWYRQDPGLGLRLIYFSYDVKMKEKGDIPEGYSVSREKKERFSLILESASTNQTSMYLCASSFSGRYEQYFGPGTRLTVT.

V usage is TRBV2 and J usage is TRBJ2-1, with 12 bases aligning to TRBD2. CDR3 size: 15 residues. Looked up from germline, CDR1 is SNHLY and CDR2 is FYNNEI. V dropped 8 bases and J dropped 7; count of bases not matched to a gene: 9. CDR3 DNA: TGTGCCAGCGTGAGGACTAGCGGGACCCTTAATGAGCAGTTCTTC. This encodes CASVRTSGTLNEQFF.

The gene calls are TRBV6-5 and TRBJ1-5, with unresolved D. Trimming took off 0 bases at V and 6 bases at J, with 6 bases between the two ends. The CDR3 loop spans 13 amino acids. From germline, CDR1 is MNHEY and CDR2 SVGAGI. The CDR3 DNA follows: TGTGCCAGCAGTTACTCTGGTACTCAGCCCCAGCATTTT. It yields the protein CASSYSGTQPQHF.

CDR3 DNA: TGTGCCAGCATCCCTACGGGAGGCACCCCCTACGAGCAGTACTTC. Protein: CASIPTGGTPYEQYF. This rearrangement joins TRBV6-1 to TRBJ2-7; 7 nucleotides align to TRBD2. This CDR3 region has 15 residues. Germline V CDR1 and CDR2: MNHNS, SASEGT. V lost 7 bases, J lost 2 bases, and 11 bases stayed unmatched.

CDR3 amino acids: CASSWGQAYEQYF. The CDR3 DNA follows: TGCGCCAGCAGCTGGGGACAAGCCTACGAGCAGTACTTC. The chain recombines TRBV5-1 with TRBJ2-7; TRBD1 is a possible D gene (6 bases). Trimming took 3 bases from V and 2 from J, leaving 9 bases between them. The germline V gene has CDR1 SGHRS and CDR2 YFSETQ. This CDR3 region has 13 residues.

The chain has TRBV27 and TRBJ2-3, with 15 bases that match TRBD2. Trimming cost V 5 bases and J 4 bases; bases outside gene matches: 16. The CDR3 runs 20 residues. Germline V CDR1 and CDR2: MNHEY, SMNVEV (reference sequence). CDR3 sequence: CASSLSGLAGGPGSPDTQYF. For the CDR3, the DNA is TGTGCCAGCAGTCTCAGTGGACTAGCGGGGGGGCCCGGGTCTCCAGATACGCAGTATTTT.

The chain couples TRBV29-1 to TRBJ2-7; 7 nucleotides match TRBD2. This CDR3 is 14 amino acids long. Losses at the gene ends were 4 bases for V and 3 bases for J; bases not matched to a gene: 9. The germline CDR1 and CDR2 sequences are SQVTM and ANQGSEA. Here the CDR3 DNA reads TGCAGCGTTGGGTCAGGGAGGGTCAACTACGAGCAGTACTTC. Translating gives CSVGSGRVNYEQYF.

The chain couples TRBV7-2 to TRBJ2-2, with D perhaps matching TRBD1 (5 bases). Germline V gives CDR1 SGHTA, CDR2 FQGNSA. V lost 4 bases, J lost 3 bases, and 12 bases lay in between. This CDR3 is 15 amino acids long. The CDR3 DNA follows: TGTGCCAGCAGCTCCGAATTAGGGGACACCGGGGAGCTGTTTTTT. Amino acid sequence: CASSSELGDTGELFF.

The chain recombines TRBV4-1 with TRBJ1-3; no clear D gene. Germline V CDR1 and CDR2: MGHRA, YSYEKL. V lost 0 bases and J 0 bases, leaving 6 bases between the germline ends. The CDR3 is 15 amino acids. CDR3 amino acids: CASSQDPNSGNTIYF. The CDR3 DNA follows: TGCGCCAGCAGCCAAGATCCGAACTCTGGAAACACCATATATTTT.

The rearrangement uses TRBV2 and TRBJ1-1; TRBD1 might be the D (6 bases). CDR3 length: 16 residues. With 4 bases removed from V and 3 bases from J, the gap between germline ends came to 18 bases. Germline V gives CDR1 SNHLY, CDR2 FYNNEI. The DNA of the CDR3 is TGTGCCAGCAGTGTGTGGGGGCAGACGAGGGACACTGAAGCTTTCTTT. This translates into CASSVWGQTRDTEAFF.

The genes are TRBV19 and TRBJ2-7; D is possibly TRBD1 or TRBD2 (5 bases each). The CDR3 covers 14 residues. CDR1 and CDR2 (germline): LNHDA, SQIVND (reference sequence). V lost 5 bases, J lost 3 bases, and 14 bases lay in between. CDR3 sequence reads: CASSAPGPVYEQYF. CDR3 in DNA: TGTGCCAGTAGTGCGCCGGGACCGGTCTACGAGCAGTACTTC.

The chain employs TRBV6-1 and TRBJ1-2; a possible D gene is TRBD1 (6 bases). Trimming pared 0 bases from V and 4 bases from J, leaving 18 bases between. CDR1 and CDR2 from the germline V gene are MNHNS and SASEGT. The CDR3 has 17 amino acids. The CDR3: CASSEAPPAGGLYGYTF. The CDR3 nucleotides are TGTGCCAGCAGTGAAGCGCCGCCCGCGGGGGGGCTCTATGGCTACACCTTC.